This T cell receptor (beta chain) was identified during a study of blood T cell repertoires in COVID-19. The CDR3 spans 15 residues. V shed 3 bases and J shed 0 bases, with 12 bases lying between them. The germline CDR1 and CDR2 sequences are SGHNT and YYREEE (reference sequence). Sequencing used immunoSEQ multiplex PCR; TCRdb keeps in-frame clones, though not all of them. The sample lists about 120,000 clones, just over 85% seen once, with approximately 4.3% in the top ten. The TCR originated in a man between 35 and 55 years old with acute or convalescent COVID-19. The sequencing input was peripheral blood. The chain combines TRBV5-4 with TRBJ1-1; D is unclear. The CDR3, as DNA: TGTGCCAGCAGCTCTGTGAACGGGTTGAACACTGAAGCTTTCTTT. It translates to CASSSVNGLNTEAFF.